Shown below are 27 T cell receptor beta chains from a single sample sequenced in a study of T-cell reconstitution after alpha-beta-depleted transplantation in children. Unique molecular identifiers featured in how the TCRbeta library was prepared. TCRdb re-called the PCR reads with MiXCR, one entry per CDR3 protein. The table lists about 370,000 distinct CDR3 sequences, around 20% of them singletons. Sequences were derived from PBMCs from the stem cell graft donor, sampled from the stem cell graft. Receptors originate from a human donor who donated a stem cell graft to a child with acute myeloid leukemia.

This clonotype came up many times. This chain links TRBV12-3 or TRBV12-4 with TRBJ2-1; 7 nucleotides agree with TRBD2. This CDR3 is built from 14 residues. Trimming took 2 bases from V and 8 from J; bases not matched to a gene: 6. In nucleotides, the CDR3 is TGTGCCAGCAGTTTAAGTGGGAGGGCAGATGAGCAGTTCTTC. Its translation: CASSLSGRADEQFF.

The chain combines TRBV4-3 with TRBJ1-1; TRBD1 is a possible D gene (5 bases). The V end was cut by 2 bases, the J end by 5 bases, with 15 bases between. This CDR3 comprises 15 residues. Germline CDR1 LGHNA, CDR2 YSLEER. The CDR3 DNA reads TGCGCCAGCAGCCAACGTAGCAGGGCGGGAACTGAAGCTTTCTTT. Translating gives CASSQRSRAGTEAFF.

This clonotype appeared many times. The chain uses TRBV4-1 and TRBJ2-3, with 7 positions matching TRBD2. Germline trimming cut 6 bases from V and 1 base from J; bases unmatched to any gene: 1. CDR3 length: 13 residues. Germline CDR1 and CDR2: MGHRA and YSYEKL. The CDR3 region has the DNA TGCGCCAGCAGGGCGGGGGGCACAGATACGCAGTATTTT. It yields the protein CASRAGGTDTQYF.

This clonotype has more than one count but fewer than ten. This chain uses TRBV7-6 with TRBJ1-5, with D unresolved. The V gene's germline CDR1 is SGHVS and CDR2 FNYEAQ. The CDR3 sequence is 13 residues long. V lost 1 base and J 7 bases, leaving 8 bases between the germline ends. CDR3 DNA sequence: TGTGCCAGCAGCTTAGAGGGTTACCAGCCCCAGCATTTT. As protein: CASSLEGYQPQHF.

V and J are TRBV29-1 and TRBJ2-1; TRBD2 agrees at 16 bases. With V trimmed by 4 bases and J by 1 base, 4 bases remained unmatched. This CDR3 has 17 residues. From germline, CDR1 is SQVTM and CDR2 ANQGSEA. Here the CDR3 DNA reads TGCAGCGTTGCCGGGACTAGCGGGGGGGGTTCCTACAATGAGCAGTTCTTC. As protein: CSVAGTSGGGSYNEQFF.

V gene TRBV13 combines with J gene TRBJ2-1; unclear D gene. CDR3 length equals 14 residues. The V and J ends lost 4 bases and 4 bases respectively, with 11 bases between them. Germline CDR1 PRHDT, CDR2 FYEKMQ (reference sequence). CDR3 in amino acids: CASSSRTHYNEQFF. CDR3 nucleotides: TGTGCCAGCAGCTCACGGACCCATTACAATGAGCAGTTCTTC.

The CDR3 is CSARDLRTEKLFF. Here the CDR3 DNA reads TGCAGTGCTAGAGATCTCCGTACTGAAAAACTGTTTTTT. The chain links TRBV20-1 to TRBJ1-4; D not certain. V was cut by 0 bases and J by 7 bases, with 9 bases left in between. The CDR3 extends over 13 amino acids. Germline CDR1 DFQATT, CDR2 SNEGSKA (reference sequence).

This clonotype showed up many times. The chain is built from TRBV29-1 and TRBJ1-1; D is unresolved. The CDR3 runs 12 residues. Germline V gene sequence: CDR1 SQVTM, CDR2 ANQGSEA. Deletions cut 7 bases from V and 2 bases from J, with 11 bases between. CDR3: CSADRSNTEAFF. The DNA for the CDR3 is TGCAGCGCCGACCGAAGCAACACTGAAGCTTTCTTT.

The CDR3 DNA reads as TGCGCCAGCAGACTAGCGCCCCTCACAGATACGCAGTATTTT. Its translation is CASRLAPLTDTQYF. The chain employs TRBV5-1 and TRBJ2-3; TRBD2 aligns across 7 bases. The J segment lost 2 bases and the V segment lost 5 bases, leaving 5 bases of the junction unmatched. This CDR3 has 14 residues. CDR1 SGHRS and CDR2 YFSETQ come from the germline V gene.

V is TRBV28 and J is TRBJ1-6; D is ambiguous. Germline assignment: CDR1 MDHEN and CDR2 SYDVKM. CDR3 length equals 14 residues. V lost 10 bases and J lost 5, with 15 bases in between. CDR3: CATLRGFNNSPLHF. CDR3 nucleotide sequence: TGTGCCACCTTGCGAGGGTTTAATAATTCACCCCTCCACTTT.

The chain combines TRBV4-3 with TRBJ2-7; 9 nucleotides match TRBD1. J lost 5 bases, V lost 2 bases, and 7 bases had no gene match. The CDR3 spans 15 residues. Germline assignment: CDR1 LGHNA and CDR2 YSLEER. The CDR3 DNA follows: TGCGCCAGCAGCCAACGCCGAGGACAGGGGAACGAGCAGTACTTC. Protein sequence: CASSQRRGQGNEQYF.

V and J are TRBV15 and TRBJ2-5; 9 nucleotides align to TRBD2. Trimming took 0 bases from V and 5 from J; bases not matched to a gene: 13. This CDR3 region has 18 residues. Germline V CDR1 and CDR2: LNHNV, YYDKDF (reference sequence). In nucleotides, the CDR3 is TGTGCCACCAGCAGAGATTATTTGGCGGGAGGGCCCCGGGAGACCCAGTACTTC. This sequence encodes CATSRDYLAGGPRETQYF.

The chain uses TRBV7-9 and TRBJ2-7; TRBD2 matches at 14 bases. The CDR3 loop spans 17 amino acids. Germline V CDR1 and CDR2: SEHNR, FQNEAQ (reference sequence). V shed 4 bases and J 0 bases; nucleotides not matched to a gene: 5. The CDR3 sequence: CASSSRTSGGSSYEQYF. CDR3 DNA: TGTGCCAGCAGCTCAAGGACTAGCGGGGGGAGCTCCTACGAGCAGTACTTC.

This clonotype was counted ten times or more. V is TRBV29-1 and J is TRBJ2-1, with a weak D call TRBD2 (5 bases). Germline V gene lookup returns CDR1 SQVTM and CDR2 ANQGSEA. CDR3 size: 10 residues. The CDR3 nucleotides are TGCGCCTTCGGGGACAATGAGCAGTTCTTC. It yields the protein CAFGDNEQFF.

The chain carries TRBV18 and TRBJ2-7, with TRBD2 identical over 10 bases. CDR1 and CDR2 from the germline V gene are KGHSH and LQKENI. This CDR3 has 16 amino acids. Trimming at V came to 3 bases and at J to 6 bases, leaving 11 bases not matched to a gene. This CDR3 reads CASSPASGRGPTEQYF. The DNA of the CDR3 is TGTGCCAGCTCACCGGCTAGCGGGAGAGGCCCTACCGAGCAGTACTTC.

This clonotype was seen repeatedly, ten times or more. This chain connects TRBV9 to TRBJ2-7; the match to TRBD2 covers 7 bases. Trimming at V came to 1 base and at J to 2 bases, leaving 12 bases not matched to a gene. CDR1 and CDR2 (germline): SGDLS, YYNGEE. The CDR3 loop spans 17 amino acids. The CDR3: CASSVLRPAGVTYEQYF. The CDR3 DNA sequence: TGTGCCAGCAGCGTATTAAGGCCTGCGGGAGTCACCTACGAGCAGTACTTC.

This clonotype was counted many times. The gene calls are TRBV12-3 or TRBV12-4 and TRBJ2-7; 12 bases agree with TRBD2. Trimming at V came to 5 bases and at J to 4 bases, leaving 9 bases not matched to a gene. The CDR3 is made up of 16 amino acids. The CDR3, as DNA: TGTGCCAGCAGTACAACGACTAGCGGGAGTTCTTACGAGCAGTACTTC. Translating gives CASSTTTSGSSYEQYF.

The chain employs TRBV9 and TRBJ2-2; 8 bases line up with TRBD1. Germline V gene data show CDR1 as SGDLS and CDR2 as YYNGEE. CDR3 size: 15 residues. The V segment lost 3 bases and the J segment 6 bases; nucleotides outside the gene matches: 7. The DNA for the CDR3 is TGTGCCAGCAGCGCCGGGACAGGTTATCCCGGGGAGCTGTTTTTT. Protein: CASSAGTGYPGELFF.

This clonotype was seen ten or more times. The chain combines TRBV9 with TRBJ2-3; D possibly corresponds to TRBD2 (6 bases). Germline CDR1 reads SGDLS; CDR2 reads YYNGEE. Trimming removed 3 bases from V and 4 bases from J, with 15 bases in between. The CDR3 contains 15 residues. CDR3 DNA: TGTGCCAGCAGCGCAACCCCCTCTAGCGCAGATACGCAGTATTTT. Translating gives CASSATPSSADTQYF. The full variable domain, rest sourced from reference TRBV9 and TRBJ2-3, is DSGVTQTPKHLITATGQRVTLRCSPRSGDLSVYWYQQSLDQGLQFLIQYYNGEERAKGNILERFSAQQFPDLHSELNLSSLELGDSALYFCASSATPSSADTQYFGPGTRLTVL.

This clonotype was observed at least ten times. The genes are TRBV24-1 and TRBJ2-7; either TRBD1 or TRBD2 may supply D (5 bases each). This CDR3 has 15 amino acids. CDR1 is KGHDR and CDR2 is SFDVKD in the germline V gene. V was trimmed by 3 bases and J by 4 bases, leaving 15 bases between them. The CDR3 region has the DNA TGTGCCACCAGTGATGGGGGTCCGAGTGAGTACGAGCAGTACTTC. Protein product: CATSDGGPSEYEQYF.

This clonotype was seen a handful of times. This rearrangement joins TRBV9 to TRBJ1-5, with 8 nucleotides matching TRBD1. The germline CDR1 and CDR2 sequences are SGDLS and YYNGEE. This CDR3 has 14 residues. Trimming removed 3 bases from V and 7 bases from J; junction bases left unmatched: 6. The CDR3 DNA reads TGTGCCAGCAGCGGGGGACAGGTGGGCCAGCCCCAGCATTTT. It is translated as CASSGGQVGQPQHF.

This clonotype showed up just a few times. The J gene is TRBJ2-2, the V gene TRBV7-2; TRBD2 aligns across 11 bases. The germline gives CDR1 SGHTA, CDR2 FQGNSA. V lost 3 bases to trimming and J lost 7 bases; unmatched junction nucleotides: 4. This CDR3 has 15 residues. The CDR3 DNA reads TGTGCCAGCAGCTTTAGCGGGAGGGGAAACGGGGAGCTGTTTTTT. This gives the protein CASSFSGRGNGELFF.

Only a few counts were recorded for this clonotype. The chain is built from TRBV5-4 and TRBJ2-1, with 8 bases fitting TRBD2. The CDR3 totals 16 residues. Germline values: CDR1 SGHNT, CDR2 YYREEE (reference sequence). The V segment lost 4 bases and the J segment 0 bases; nucleotides outside the gene matches: 6. The CDR3 DNA reads TGTGCCAGCAGCCTGACCGGGACTAGCTCCTACAATGAGCAGTTCTTC. Residues: CASSLTGTSSYNEQFF.

This clonotype came up a few times. The chain employs TRBV29-1 and TRBJ2-5, with 13 nucleotides matching TRBD2. The germline V gene encodes CDR1 SQVTM and CDR2 ANQGSEA. The CDR3 extends over 14 amino acids. V lost 6 bases to trimming and J lost 4 bases; unmatched junction nucleotides: 5. The CDR3 bases are TGCAGCGTGGGACTAGCGGGATATAGAGAGACCCAGTACTTC. This gives the protein CSVGLAGYRETQYF.

This rearrangement joins TRBV2 to TRBJ2-3; tentative D call: TRBD2 (5 bases). The CDR3 runs to 12 residues. Germline CDR1 is SNHLY and CDR2 is FYNNEI. V was pared by 6 bases and J by 5 bases, with 9 bases between. The CDR3 sequence: CASRTGGDTQYF. Here the CDR3 DNA reads TGTGCCAGCAGGACTGGAGGAGATACGCAGTATTTT.

This clonotype showed up many times. The chain combines TRBV29-1 with TRBJ2-1, with TRBD2 matching 10 bases. CDR1 and CDR2 (germline): SQVTM, ANQGSEA. This CDR3 has 13 residues. DNA for the CDR3: TGCGCCGGGAGCGGGAGGGCCTCGGATGAGCAGTTCTTC. Residues: CAGSGRASDEQFF.

Only a few counts were recorded for this clonotype. The rearrangement uses TRBV7-2 and TRBJ2-1; D may match TRBD1 or TRBD2 (5 bases each). Trimming cost V 1 base and J 14 bases, with 18 bases left between them. Germline V lookup: CDR1 SGHTA, CDR2 FQGNSA. The CDR3 loop spans 14 amino acids. The CDR3 DNA follows: TGTGCCAGCAGCTTAGACGGGGCGACGGATATGGAGTTCTTC. Residues: CASSLDGATDMEFF. Full variable domain (rest looked up from reference TRBV7-2 and TRBJ2-1): GAGVSQSPSNKVTEKGKDVELRCDPISGHTALYWYRQSLGQGLEFLIYFQGNSAPDKSGLPSDRFSAERTGGSVSTLTIQRTQQEDSAVYLCASSLDGATDMEFFGPGTRLTVL.